The sequence of this TCR beta chain was determined in a study of CD8+ T cells in alopecia areata. Study background: A regimen of oral tofacitinib, 5 to 10 mg twice daily, was given to treated patients. Tofacitinib exposure lasted 6 to 18 months, followed by 6 months off drug. Findings and limits, study-wide: Sequencing of scalp tissue also captures the resident alphabeta T cells of normal skin. Clonality exceeded that of normal scalp in lesional scalp, most notably in alopecia totalis/universalis.

Note on this clone: What it binds is not known.

The authors extracted RNA and reverse transcribed it into cDNA as the sequencing template. Method: immunoSEQ multiplex PCR; TCRdb's copy keeps in-frame clones and lacks some. The sample yields 150,000 or so clones, about 60% seen once. The clonotype originates from a human donor with alopecia areata. Sequenced here: CD4+ T cells sorted from blood, sampled at week 0.

The CDR3 nucleotides are TGCGCCAGCAGCCAAGGGACACCCAATCAGCCCCAGCATTTT. As protein: CASSQGTPNQPQHF. This chain uses TRBV4-1 with TRBJ1-5, with D possibly TRBD1 on 5 matching bases. The CDR3 has 14 residues. Germline-derived CDR1 and CDR2 are MGHRA and YSYEKL. V gave up 1 base and J gave up 3 bases, with 7 bases separating them.